Following are 25 T cell receptor beta chains from one sample sequenced in a study of T cell repertoires in cytomegalovirus infection. These receptors lack a known antigen. TCRdb redid the calling of the reads with MiXCR, one entry per CDR3 protein. This sample has around 130,000 distinct CDR3 sequences, with 20% to 30% found just once. The sequenced sample consisted of PBMCs, sequenced either directly or after in vitro stimulation (not recorded which). These receptors were taken from a human donor in good health (CMV status not recorded). Some clones in this sample may be carry-over from other donors' samples.

The CDR3 nucleotides are TGCAGTGCTAAGGAGGAACAACGAACCGTCTATGGCTACACCTTC. Protein product: CSAKEEQRTVYGYTF. The chain couples TRBV20-1 to TRBJ1-2; D remains unclear. CDR1 is DFQATT and CDR2 is SNEGSKA in the germline V gene (reference sequence). Trimming left V 4 bases short and J 4 bases short, with 19 bases between. The CDR3 contains 15 residues.

The rearrangement links TRBV15 to TRBJ1-2; D is possibly TRBD1 (6 bases). Trimming took off 4 bases at V and 4 bases at J, with 10 bases between the two ends. CDR3 length: 13 residues. CDR1 and CDR2 from the germline V gene are LNHNV and YYDKDF (reference sequence). CDR3 protein: CATSTDRTYGYTF. The CDR3 DNA sequence: TGTGCCACCAGCACCGACAGGACCTATGGCTACACCTTC.

V gene TRBV27 combines with J gene TRBJ2-5; 11 bases are a match to TRBD2. Germline-derived CDR1 and CDR2 are MNHEY and SMNVEV (reference sequence). V lost 5 bases and J lost 2; bases outside the gene matches: 16. The CDR3 is 19 residues long. The CDR3 nucleotides read TGTGCCAGCAGTCCCGGGGACTGGCTTTTAGCGGGAGGGCAAGAGACCCAGTACTTC. Translating gives CASSPGDWLLAGGQETQYF.

At least ten counts were recorded for this clonotype. The chain joins TRBV7-2 to TRBJ2-7, with D maybe TRBD1 (5 bases). CDR1 and CDR2 (germline): SGHTA, FQGNSA. This CDR3 is built from 14 residues. Between the trimmed V and J ends, which lost 1 base and 3 bases, there was a span of 10 bases. The CDR3 nucleotides are TGTGCCAGCAGCTTAGTAGGGGCTAGCTACGAGCAGTACTTC. It translates to CASSLVGASYEQYF. Full variable domain (rest looked up from reference TRBV7-2 and TRBJ2-7): GAGVSQSPSNKVTEKGKDVELRCDPISGHTALYWYRQSLGQGLEFLIYFQGNSAPDKSGLPSDRFSAERTGGSVSTLTIQRTQQEDSAVYLCASSLVGASYEQYFGPGTRLTVT.

To note about this clonotype: This may be a read error: a much more frequent sequence differs by one nucleotide. The genes are TRBV10-2 and TRBJ2-6, with D perhaps matching TRBD2 (6 bases). Germline V CDR1 and CDR2: WSHSY, SAAADI. Trimming left V 7 bases short and J 8 bases short, with 18 bases between. CDR3 length: 15 amino acids. CDR3 region: CASTIRGVEPNVLTF. Written as DNA, the CDR3 is TGCGCCAGCACCATACGCGGGGTCGAGCCCAACGTCCTGACTTTC.

This clonotype was observed many times. V gene TRBV7-2 combines with J gene TRBJ2-1; 13 bases match TRBD2. The junction had 7 bases not matched to a gene; V was cut back by 5 bases and J by 9 bases. Germline-derived CDR1 and CDR2 are SGHTA and FQGNSA. The CDR3 spans 15 residues. The CDR3, as DNA: TGTGCCAGCAGCCTGGCCGGGACTAGCGGGGCTGAGCAGTTCTTC. Its translation is CASSLAGTSGAEQFF.

The chain couples TRBV7-9 to TRBJ2-1; D may be TRBD2 (6 bases). CDR1 SEHNR and CDR2 FQNEAQ come from the germline V gene (reference sequence). The CDR3 is made up of 14 amino acids. V dropped 1 base and J dropped 6 bases, with 10 bases sitting between them. The CDR3 DNA reads as TGTGCCAGCAGCTTAGAGGTTAGCGGCAATGAGCAGTTCTTC. Protein product: CASSLEVSGNEQFF.

The chain employs TRBV7-2 and TRBJ1-5; unclear D gene. The V and J ends lost 8 bases and 3 bases respectively, with 8 bases between them. The CDR3 spans 12 residues. In germline, CDR1 is SGHTA, CDR2 FQGNSA. Here the CDR3 reads CASGGNNQPQHF. CDR3 in DNA: TGTGCCAGCGGAGGGAACAATCAGCCCCAGCATTTT.

This clonotype was seen a few times. The chain uses TRBV7-2 and TRBJ2-1; TRBD1 might be the D (5 bases). Trimming removed 5 bases at V and 2 bases at J, with 13 bases between. Germline-derived CDR1 and CDR2 are SGHTA and FQGNSA. The CDR3 is 15 amino acids. In DNA, the CDR3 is TGTGCCAGCAGCACCCCAGGGTTCCCCTACAATGAGCAGTTCTTC. Translating it yields CASSTPGFPYNEQFF.

This clonotype turned up a few times. The chain is built from TRBV5-6 and TRBJ1-1; D gene unclear. There are 11 residues in the CDR3. The V gene lost 5 bases and the J gene lost 3 bases, with 5 bases spanning the gap. From germline, CDR1 is SGHDT and CDR2 YYEEEE. CDR3 residues: CASRGDTEAFF. CDR3 DNA: TGTGCCAGCAGGGGTGACACTGAAGCTTTCTTT. Filled out from reference TRBV5-6 and TRBJ1-1, the complete variable domain reads DAGVTQSPTHLIKTRGQQVTLRCSPKSGHDTVSWYQQALGQGPQFIFQYYEEEERQRGNFPDRFSGHQFPNYSSELNVNALLLGDSALYLCASRGDTEAFFGQGTRLTVV.

This chain uses TRBV24-1 with TRBJ2-7, with a tentative D call TRBD1 (6 bases). This CDR3 has 14 residues. Germline values: CDR1 KGHDR, CDR2 SFDVKD. Trimming took 4 bases from V and 2 from J, leaving 11 bases between them. As DNA, the CDR3 is TGTGCCACCAGTGACCCCGGGACACCCTACGAGCAGTACGTC. Residues: CATSDPGTPYEQYV.

J is TRBJ1-6 and V is TRBV6-4; D may be TRBD1 (6 bases). This CDR3 is built from 14 residues. Germline V lookup: CDR1 MRHNA, CDR2 SNTAGT. The V end was cut by 3 bases, the J end by 4 bases, with 7 bases between. CDR3 DNA: TGTGCCAGCAGTGAGGGACAATATAATTCACCCCTCCACTTT. Translation: CASSEGQYNSPLHF.

The table lists this clonotype with a few counts. V and J are TRBV4-1 and TRBJ1-2; TRBD1 aligns across 7 bases. The CDR3 sequence is 14 residues long. Germline V gives CDR1 MGHRA, CDR2 YSYEKL. V trimming: 1 base; J trimming: 4 bases; junction bases outside the gene matches: 3. For the CDR3, the DNA is TGCGCCAGCAGCCAAGTTGGACAGGCCTATGGCTACACCTTC. Encoded protein: CASSQVGQAYGYTF.

This clonotype was observed many times. The CDR3 nucleotides are TGTGCCAGCAGTGTCGGACAGCTGGGCGGAGAGACCCAGTACTTC. This gives the protein CASSVGQLGGETQYF. The chain uses TRBV6-1 and TRBJ2-5, with D possibly being TRBD1 (6 bases). With 4 bases removed from V and 4 bases from J, the gap between germline ends came to 16 bases. The germline gives CDR1 MNHNS, CDR2 SASEGT. This CDR3 spans 15 amino acids.

This clonotype was picked up a small number of times. The chain joins TRBV12-3 or TRBV12-4 to TRBJ2-7, with D perhaps matching TRBD1 or TRBD2 (5 bases each). There are 17 residues in the CDR3. With 0 bases removed from V and 3 bases from J, the gap between germline ends came to 18 bases. The CDR3: CASSLASGPFRHYEQYV. The CDR3 DNA follows: TGTGCCAGCAGTTTAGCCTCGGGGCCCTTTCGACACTACGAGCAGTACGTC.

In this sample, this clonotype turned up a few times. The genes are TRBV5-1 and TRBJ2-1; TRBD2 aligns across 9 bases. The CDR3 sequence is 16 residues long. Germline CDR1 reads SGHRS; CDR2 reads YFSETQ. Trimming cost V 2 bases and J 5 bases; bases outside gene matches: 8. As DNA, the CDR3 is TGCGCCAGCAGCTTCAAATCTAGCGGGGCCAACAATGAGCAGTTCTTC. Translated, it gives CASSFKSSGANNEQFF.

This chain links TRBV11-3 with TRBJ2-3; 7 nucleotides line up with TRBD2. The V gene end was trimmed by 3 bases and the J gene end by 5 bases; junction bases not matched to a gene: 2. Per germline, CDR1 SGHNT and CDR2 YENEEA. This CDR3 region has 13 residues. DNA of the CDR3: TGTGCCAGCAGCTTGGGGGGGGAAGATACGCAGTATTTT. Protein sequence: CASSLGGEDTQYF.

V is TRBV19 and J is TRBJ2-1; 13 nucleotides match TRBD2. Trimming took 6 bases from V and 4 from J; bases not matched to a gene: 6. Germline CDR1 reads LNHDA; CDR2 reads SQIVND (reference sequence). This CDR3 comprises 16 residues. CDR3 sequence (DNA): TGTGCCAGTAGCCCACTAGCGGGAGGGCGATACAATGAGCAGTTCTTC. Amino acids: CASSPLAGGRYNEQFF.

The chain couples TRBV20-1 to TRBJ1-2; D call uncertain. CDR3 length: 12 residues. CDR1 is DFQATT, CDR2 SNEGSKA, per germline (reference sequence). V dropped 6 bases and J dropped 7 bases, with 15 bases sitting between them. In DNA, the CDR3 is TGCAGTGCCCTCGGCGCATCCTTTGGCTACACCTTC. This codes for CSALGASFGYTF.

The rearrangement joins TRBV11-2 to TRBJ2-7; possible D gene TRBD2, 5 bases. This CDR3 spans 12 amino acids. The V gene lost 3 bases and the J gene lost 3 bases, with 6 bases spanning the gap. The germline CDR1 and CDR2 sequences are SGHAT and FQNNGV. The CDR3: CASSLRVYEQYF. The CDR3 nucleotides are TGTGCCAGCAGCTTGAGGGTCTACGAGCAGTACTTC.

This clonotype was detected a few times. The rearrangement uses TRBV11-1 and TRBJ2-7; tentatively, D is TRBD1 or TRBD2 (5 bases each). This CDR3 is 14 amino acids long. Germline V lookup: CDR1 SGHAT, CDR2 FQDESV (reference sequence). The V end lost 1 base, the J end lost 2 bases, and 9 bases lay between the germline ends. In nucleotides, the CDR3 is TGTGCCAGCAGCTTAGTGGGGGTGACCTACGAGCAGTACTTC. This sequence encodes CASSLVGVTYEQYF. Supplemented by reference TRBV11-1 and TRBJ2-7, the full variable domain reads EAEVAQSPRYKITEKSQAVAFWCDPISGHATLYWYRQILGQGPELLVQFQDESVVDDSQLPKDRFSAERLKGVDSTLKIQPAELGDSAMYLCASSLVGVTYEQYFGPGTRLTVT.

This clonotype was detected ten times or more. The chain employs TRBV4-1 and TRBJ1-2, with 8 bases that match TRBD1. This CDR3 is 18 amino acids long. Germline V CDR1 and CDR2: MGHRA, YSYEKL. The V segment lost 2 bases and the J segment 6 bases; nucleotides outside the gene matches: 17. The CDR3 nucleotides are TGCGCCAGCAGCCAACCTCAGGGGGCGGTTAGTCGAGAGAATGGCTACACCTTC. It yields the protein CASSQPQGAVSRENGYTF.

This clonotype was recorded once. The V call is TRBV6-2 or TRBV6-3, the J call TRBJ1-2, with unresolved D. CDR3 length: 13 residues. V was cut by 2 bases and J by 9 bases, with 13 bases left in between. The V gene's germline CDR1 is MNHEY and CDR2 SVGEGT. CDR3 in DNA: TGTGCCAGCAGTTACGGCGGGTCTACTAGCTACACCTTC. Translated, it gives CASSYGGSTSYTF.

This clonotype was detected many times. The chain uses TRBV6-1 and TRBJ1-1; TRBD1 might be the D (5 bases). Trimming took off 4 bases at V and 0 bases at J, with 6 bases between the two ends. Germline V gene lookup returns CDR1 MNHNS and CDR2 SASEGT. The CDR3 totals 13 residues. The DNA for the CDR3 is TGTGCCAGCAGTGGACAGATGAACACTGAAGCTTTCTTT. As protein: CASSGQMNTEAFF.

The chain couples TRBV6-6 to TRBJ1-4; 7 bases line up with TRBD1. Trimming cost V 10 bases and J 11 bases; bases outside gene matches: 7. The V gene's germline CDR1 is MNHNY and CDR2 SVGAGI (reference sequence). The CDR3 runs to 11 residues. CDR3 DNA sequence: TGTGCCACCTTGTCGACAGGGAAACTGTTTTTT. Translation: CATLSTGKLFF.